This T cell receptor beta chain was documented in a study of T cells in Graves' hyperthyroidism and ophthalmopathy. Study-level points and caveats: Researchers found most expanded thyroid clonotypes above 0.001 in blood as well. Before onset, ophthalmopathy was predicted by the model a median approximately 6.7 months earlier.

Researchers took RNA transcripts and amplified the TCR beta CDR3 regions from them. Carried out on the TCR CDR3, a first-round RT-PCR used the HTBI primer set. MiXCR, applied by TCRdb to the multiplex PCR reads, yields one record per CDR3 protein. The sample holds under 350,000 distinct CDR3 sequences, around a sixth seen once. This clonotype was counted ten times or more. The antigen is not known. This clonotype was sampled from a woman in her fifties or sixties with Graves' hyperthyroidism. The sequencing sample was made of blood.

CDR3: CASSAQVNTEAFF. DNA for the CDR3: TGTGCCAGCAGCGCCCAGGTGAACACTGAAGCTTTCTTT. This chain joins TRBV11-2 and TRBJ1-1; D unclear. V was cut by 5 bases and J by 0 bases, with 7 bases left in between. The CDR3 consists of 13 residues. Germline-derived CDR1 and CDR2 are SGHAT and FQNNGV.